Listed below are T cell receptor beta chains from one sample, sequenced in a study of blood T cell repertoires in COVID-19. TCRdb's table, derived via immunoSEQ multiplex PCR, lists solely in-frame clones and lacks some. The table lists about 240,000 clones, about 86% of them singletons. Sequenced input: peripheral blood. The receptors shown here come from a man in his sixties with acute or convalescent COVID-19. CDR3s include the opening cysteine and the closing phenylalanine or tryptophan. Each record gives: J gene, V gene, clone size, D gene, CDR3 DNA, CDR3 protein. A D gene is named only where the DNA matches it firmly. Clone size is stated in some rows and not others, as once, few, many or a class when expanded.

TRBJ2-2	TRBV7-9	.	TRBD2	TGTGCCAGCATGAGACTAGCGGGAGGGCCGCGCACCGGGGAGCTGTTTTTT	CASMRLAGGPRTGELFF
TRBJ1-5	TRBV6-5	.	.	TGTGCCAGCAGTTACGCGCCAGGGGTTGCGGGTCAGCCCCAGCATTTT	CASSYAPGVAGQPQHF
TRBJ2-1	TRBV19	.	TRBD2	TGTGCCAGTAGTAGGGGGGGAAGCTCCTACAATGAGCAGTTCTTC	CASSRGGSSYNEQFF
TRBJ2-7	TRBV20-1	.	.	TGCAGTGCTAGTGTGTCGTCTATTCCCTACGAGCAGTACTTC	CSASVSSIPYEQYF
TRBJ2-4	TRBV29-1	.	TRBD2	TGCAGCGCCGGACTAGAGGTCGGGAACATTCAGTACTTC	CSAGLEVGNIQYF
TRBJ2-1	TRBV4-1	.	.	TGCGCCAGCAGCATTACTAGAAGCGGTGAGCAGTTCTTC	CASSITRSGEQFF
TRBJ2-3	TRBV20-1	.	.	TGCAGTGCTAGTCCCGGGTCCGCCGATACGCAGTATTTT	CSASPGSADTQYF
TRBJ2-1	TRBV18	once	.	TGTGCCAGCTCACCAGCGACTCAATACAATGAGCAGTTCTTC	CASSPATQYNEQFF
TRBJ2-1	TRBV10-1	.	.	TGCGCCAGCAGTGGCCCCCTGTTCTCCCGGAGCTCCTACAATGAGCAGTTCTTC	CASSGPLFSRSSYNEQFF
TRBJ1-1	TRBV29-1	.	TRBD1	TGCAGCGTTGAAGACGCGACAGGGTCGAACACTGAAGCTTTCTTT	CSVEDATGSNTEAFF
TRBJ2-7	TRBV28	few	TRBD2	TGTGCCAGCAGGGTTACTAGCGGGCGCACCACGCTTTACGAGCAGTACTTC	CASRVTSGRTTLYEQYF
TRBJ1-2	TRBV30	.	.	TGTGCCTGGAGCGCCGGGGGGGATGGCTACACCTTC	CAWSAGGDGYTF
TRBJ2-7	TRBV5-1	.	TRBD2	TGCGCCAGCAGACTCGCAAGCGGGAGAGCCTACGAGCAGTACTTC	CASRLASGRAYEQYF
TRBJ1-1	TRBV5-6	.	.	TGTGCCAGCAGCTTAGGGGACACTGAAGCTTTCTTT	CASSLGDTEAFF
TRBJ2-5	TRBV5-4	.	TRBD1	TGTGCCAGCAGCTTTGGCCCCCCCGACAGGGGCCAGACCCAGTACTTC	CASSFGPPDRGQTQYF
TRBJ1-2	TRBV24-1	few	.	TGTGCCACCAGTGATTCTAGGGGAGGTAACTATGGCTACACCTTC	CATSDSRGGNYGYTF
TRBJ1-6	TRBV27	.	TRBD1	TGTGCCAGCAGTCCAAACAGGGGACCGACATTCAATTCACCCCTCCACTTT	CASSPNRGPTFNSPLHF
TRBJ1-3	TRBV5-1	few	TRBD1	TGCGCCAGCAGCCCGTCCCGGGACAGGGGGCGAAAGGGAAACACCATATATTTT	CASSPSRDRGRKGNTIYF
TRBJ1-3	TRBV5-1	.	TRBD1	TGCGCCAGCAGCTGGGACAGGTCTCTTCTAAACTCTGGAAACACCATATATTTT	CASSWDRSLLNSGNTIYF
TRBJ1-3	TRBV6-5	.	.	TGTGCCAGCCACCAATCAGCTGGAAACACCATATATTTT	CASHQSAGNTIYF
TRBJ2-7	TRBV19	.	.	TGTGCCAGTAGTACGTGGTCTAGCGACGAGCAGTACTTC	CASSTWSSDEQYF
TRBJ2-1	TRBV19	.	TRBD2	TGTGCCAGTAGTATACCCCTAGCGGGGGGGAATGAGCAGTTCTTC	CASSIPLAGGNEQFF
TRBJ2-7	TRBV5-1	.	TRBD1	TGCGCCAGCAGCTTGTCGACAGGGGGCTACGAGCAGTACTTC	CASSLSTGGYEQYF
TRBJ1-4	TRBV19	few	TRBD1	TGTGCCAGTACCTCTTCGACAGGGTGGAAAGAAAAACTGTTTTTT	CASTSSTGWKEKLFF
TRBJ2-2	TRBV3-1/TRBV3-2	.	TRBD1	TGTGCCAGCAGCCTCGGGACAGGTGGCATCGAATTGACCGGGGAGCTGTTTTTT	CASSLGTGGIELTGELFF
TRBJ2-7	TRBV5-3	.	TRBD1	TGTGCCAGAAGGCTGTTGAGGGGGCAGACCTACGAGCAGTACTTC	CARRLLRGQTYEQYF
TRBJ2-5	TRBV7-9	.	.	TGTGCCAGCAGCTTACCTACAGGGCGGGAGACCCAGTACTTC	CASSLPTGRETQYF
TRBJ2-2	TRBV28	.	TRBD1	TGTGCCAGCAGTAGCGGGGACAGGGCCACCGGGGAGCTGTTTTTT	CASSSGDRATGELFF
TRBJ1-2	TRBV25-1	.	.	TGTGCCAGCAGTGAATTTACAGGGAACTATGGCTACACCTTC	CASSEFTGNYGYTF
TRBJ1-1	TRBV11-3	few	.	TGTGCCAGCAGCTTAGACCCGGAGTTCACTGAAGCTTTCTTT	CASSLDPEFTEAFF
TRBJ1-1	TRBV28	once	.	TGTGCCAGCAGTTTGAGGCCCCGCGCTGAAGCTTTCTTT	CASSLRPRAEAFF
TRBJ2-2	TRBV9	once	.	TGTGCCAGCAGTAGGGACTCCGGGGAGCTGTTTTTT	CASSRDSGELFF
TRBJ2-7	TRBV29-1	.	.	TGCAGCGTTGAACTCTCCAGCTACGAGCAGTACTTC	CSVELSSYEQYF
TRBJ1-5	TRBV19	few	.	TGTGCCAGTAATTGGGGACTCAATCAGCCCCAGCATTTT	CASNWGLNQPQHF
TRBJ1-5	TRBV3-1/TRBV3-2	.	TRBD1	TGTGCCAGCAGCCAAGAGAATCCAACCCCCTCCAGGGACAGGGGAGGAAAGAGCAATCAGCCCCAGCATTTT	CASSQENPTPSRDRGGKSNQPQHF
TRBJ2-2	TRBV27	.	TRBD2	TGTGCCAGCAGTTTTCGAATAGCGGGAGGACGCACCGGGGAGCTGTTTTTT	CASSFRIAGGRTGELFF
TRBJ2-7	TRBV6-5	.	TRBD1	TGTGCCAGCCGCAGGGGGCTAGGGAACGAGCAGTACTTC	CASRRGLGNEQYF
TRBJ1-2	TRBV11-2	.	TRBD1	TGTGCCAGCAGCCCTAATGGGGACAGGGGCAGCTATGGCTACACCTTC	CASSPNGDRGSYGYTF
TRBJ2-1	TRBV19	.	TRBD1	TGTGCCAGTAGTGTCTACAGGGGTATTGAGCAGTTCTTC	CASSVYRGIEQFF
TRBJ2-3	TRBV28	.	.	TGTGCCAGCAGTTTAGGTCGGTGGGGCGGAAACACAGATACGCAGTATTTT	CASSLGRWGGNTDTQYF
TRBJ2-7	TRBV5-1	.	.	TGCGCCAGCAGCCCGACGGATTATACTATCTACGAGCAGTACTTC	CASSPTDYTIYEQYF
TRBJ2-5	TRBV28	once	TRBD2	TGTGCCAGCAGTTCAGCCCGACCGGGACTAGCTAGAGGGGCCCAGTACTTC	CASSSARPGLARGAQYF
TRBJ1-2	TRBV19	.	.	TGTGCCAGTAGTATATCGTTCGAGGGCGCTTCCTATGGCTACACCTTC	CASSISFEGASYGYTF
TRBJ1-2	TRBV12-3/TRBV12-4	.	.	TGTGCCAGCAGTTTGACACACGACTATGGCTACACCTTC	CASSLTHDYGYTF
TRBJ1-1	TRBV29-1	.	.	TGCAGCGTTGTGGTGGGGGGATCAAGCACTGAAGCTTTCTTT	CSVVVGGSSTEAFF
TRBJ1-2	TRBV19	.	TRBD1	TGTGCCAGTAGTATAGATGCAACGGAGACAGGGTACGCTGGCTACACCTTC	CASSIDATETGYAGYTF
TRBJ1-6	TRBV24-1	.	.	TGTGCCACCAGTGATCCCGGTGGTTCACCCCTCCACTTT	CATSDPGGSPLHF
TRBJ1-2	TRBV30	.	TRBD1	TGTGCCTGGGGACAGGGGGGTGGTGGCTACACCTTC	CAWGQGGGGYTF
TRBJ2-2	TRBV5-1	.	TRBD2	TGCGCCAGCAGTCGGGAGGGGAGAACCGGGGAGCTGTTTTTT	CASSREGRTGELFF
TRBJ2-3	TRBV6-2/TRBV6-3	few	TRBD2	TGTGCCAGCAGTTCCCGGACTAGCGGACTTAGCACAGATACGCAGTATTTT	CASSSRTSGLSTDTQYF
TRBJ1-3	TRBV9	.	TRBD1	TGTGCCAGCAGCCAGGGGGCAGGGACGTCCTCTGGAAACACCATATATTTT	CASSQGAGTSSGNTIYF
TRBJ2-3	TRBV6-5	.	TRBD2	TGTGCCAGCAGATTAGCGGGAGTAACCACAGATACGCAGTATTTT	CASRLAGVTTDTQYF
TRBJ2-2	TRBV7-8	.	TRBD2	TGTGCCAGCAGCCCGAGGACTAGCGTTAACACCGGGGAGCTGTTTTTT	CASSPRTSVNTGELFF
TRBJ2-7	TRBV29-1	.	TRBD1	TGCAGCGGCGGGACAGGTGGGGAGGCCGAGCAGTACTTC	CSGGTGGEAEQYF
TRBJ1-3	TRBV11-2	.	TRBD1	TGTGCCAGCAGCAAACAGGGGGCGCGTGGAAACACCATATATTTT	CASSKQGARGNTIYF
TRBJ2-7	TRBV5-6	.	.	TGTGCCAGCAGCTTGACTAGTACCTACGAGCAGTACTTC	CASSLTSTYEQYF